This entry lists 25 T cell receptor beta chains sequenced from one sample in a study of blood T cell repertoires in COVID-19. Sequencing was performed with immunoSEQ multiplex PCR; in TCRdb, only in-frame clones are kept and a portion is missing. The data contain approximately 300,000 clones, around 89% of them seen just once; the ten biggest clones take up 0.75% to 0.9%. Input material: peripheral blood. All receptors come from a man younger than 40 with acute or convalescent COVID-19.

This sequence joins TRBV28 and TRBJ1-5, with D possibly matching TRBD1 (6 bases). Germline CDR1 MDHEN, CDR2 SYDVKM. Deletions cut 6 bases from V and 8 bases from J, with 17 bases between. The CDR3 is 14 residues long. In nucleotides, the CDR3 is TGTGCCAGCAGATCCGGGACACTCCTTGAGCCCCAGCATTTT. It yields the protein CASRSGTLLEPQHF.

V usage is TRBV27 and J usage is TRBJ1-5; TRBD1 matches 7 bases. The CDR3 sequence is 15 residues long. V lost 6 bases to trimming and J lost 7 bases; unmatched junction nucleotides: 12. Germline CDR1 MNHEY, CDR2 SMNVEV (reference sequence). CDR3 loop: CASSRGSAGGQPQHF. The CDR3 coding sequence is TGTGCCAGCAGCCGAGGGTCGGCAGGGGGACAGCCCCAGCATTTT.

V and J are TRBV20-1 and TRBJ2-1, with D perhaps matching TRBD1 (6 bases). Per the germline V gene, CDR1 is DFQATT and CDR2 is SNEGSKA (reference sequence). The CDR3 consists of 11 residues. V was clipped by 1 base and J by 10 bases, with 8 bases between them. The CDR3 here is CSARADREQFF. DNA for the CDR3: TGCAGTGCTAGAGCCGACAGGGAGCAGTTCTTC.

This clone occurred once. This chain uses TRBV27 with TRBJ1-2; D may be TRBD1 (6 bases). With 5 bases removed from V and 3 bases from J, the gap between germline ends came to 19 bases. Looked up from germline, CDR1 is MNHEY and CDR2 is SMNVEV (reference sequence). This CDR3 has 16 residues. The CDR3 nucleotides read TGTGCCAGCAGTCTAAAACCGGGACACGTATACTATGGCTACACCTTC. Its translation: CASSLKPGHVYYGYTF.

The table lists this clone with a count of one. The chain employs TRBV21-1 and TRBJ2-1; the table names TRBD1, a call not compared with the DNA. TRBV21-1 is an annotated pseudogene. This CDR3 spans 15 amino acids. CDR3 DNA: TGTGCCAGCAGCAAAGGGGCGTGGATTTGCAATGAGCAGTTCTTC. Protein product: CASSKGAWICNEQFF.

The V gene is TRBV11-2, the J gene TRBJ2-7; no reliable D call. This CDR3 region has 17 residues. Trimming shortened V by 4 bases and J by 0 bases, and 19 bases separated the two germline ends. Per the germline V gene, CDR1 is SGHAT and CDR2 is FQNNGV. The CDR3 sequence is CASSSPFRVESSYEQYF. CDR3 DNA: TGTGCCAGCAGCTCCCCCTTCCGCGTAGAAAGCTCCTACGAGCAGTACTTC.

The V and J genes are TRBV7-9 and TRBJ2-1; no clear D. Germline-derived CDR1 and CDR2 are SEHNR and FQNEAQ (reference sequence). The CDR3 has 10 residues. V lost 7 bases to trimming and J lost 7 bases, with 5 bases between them. CDR3 bases: TGTGCCAGCATCTCGAATGAGCAGTTCTTC. Translation: CASISNEQFF. The entire variable domain, with the rest obtained from reference TRBV7-9 and TRBJ2-1, is as follows: DTGVSQNPRHKITKRGQNVTFRCDPISEHNRLYWYRQTLGQGPEFLTYFQNEAQLEKSRLLSDRFSAERPKGSFSTLEIQRTEQGDSAMYLCASISNEQFFGPGTRLTVL.

V gene TRBV3-1 (or the pseudogene TRBV3-2) combines with J gene TRBJ2-7; D call uncertain. The CDR3 has 14 amino acids. Germline CDR1 reads LGHDT; CDR2 reads YNNKEL (reference sequence). V gave up 4 bases and J gave up 2 bases, with 12 bases separating them. CDR3 protein: CASSPRPSAYEQYF. CDR3 nucleotide sequence: TGTGCCAGCAGCCCCCGGCCCAGCGCCTACGAGCAGTACTTC.

This chain links TRBV15 with TRBJ1-2; 8 nucleotides line up with TRBD1. Germline CDR1 reads LNHNV; CDR2 reads YYDKDF (reference sequence). J was trimmed by 8 bases and V by 4 bases; bases with no gene match: 15. This CDR3 has 16 amino acids. This chain's CDR3 is CATSTEDRGRREGYTF. The CDR3 nucleotides are TGTGCCACCAGCACGGAAGACAGGGGAAGACGGGAGGGCTACACCTTC.

The CDR3 DNA reads TGTGCCATCAGTGCATGGGGGGGGGAACAAGAGACCCAGTACTTC. It yields the protein CAISAWGGEQETQYF. The chain employs TRBV10-3 and TRBJ2-5; 7 nucleotides match TRBD2. The junction had 7 bases not matched to a gene; V was cut back by 4 bases and J by 2 bases. Germline CDR1 and CDR2: ENHRY and SYGVKD. The length of the CDR3 is 15 residues.

This clone came up a few times. This rearrangement joins TRBV7-9 to TRBJ1-2, with unresolved D. CDR1 and CDR2 (germline): SEHNR, FQNEAQ (reference sequence). Trimming cost V 5 bases and J 4 bases, with 8 bases left between them. The CDR3 runs to 12 residues. The CDR3 bases are TGTGCCAGCAGCACAGAGATCTATGGCTACACCTTC. Residues: CASSTEIYGYTF.

V gene TRBV9 combines with J gene TRBJ1-2, with 8 bases that match TRBD1. This CDR3 has 14 residues. Germline V CDR1 and CDR2: SGDLS, YYNGEE. J was trimmed by 7 bases and V by 4 bases; bases with no gene match: 9. The DNA for the CDR3 is TGTGCCAGCAGCTTTGGACAGGGTGGATCTGGCTACACCTTC. Translated, it gives CASSFGQGGSGYTF.

The V call is TRBV19, the J call TRBJ1-1; no firm D call. CDR3 length: 15 residues. V was cut by 3 bases and J by 0 bases, with 11 bases left in between. The germline V gene encodes CDR1 LNHDA and CDR2 SQIVND (reference sequence). The CDR3 region has the DNA TGTGCCAGTAGTATGGAACAGTTCATGAACACTGAAGCTTTCTTT. It encodes CASSMEQFMNTEAFF. The complete variable domain, with remaining parts taken from reference TRBV19 and TRBJ1-1, reads DGGITQSPKYLFRKEGQNVTLSCEQNLNHDAMYWYRQDPGQGLRLIYYSQIVNDFQKGDIAEGYSVSREKKESFPLTVTSAQKNPTAFYLCASSMEQFMNTEAFFGQGTRLTVV.

The V and J genes are TRBV13 and TRBJ1-1, with D unclear. Trimming cost V 0 bases and J 5 bases, with 4 bases left between them. The CDR3 consists of 12 residues. Germline CDR1 is PRHDT and CDR2 is FYEKMQ (reference sequence). The CDR3 DNA reads TGTGCCAGCAGCTTAGGCAGGACTGAAGCTTTCTTT. This codes for CASSLGRTEAFF.

The rearrangement joins TRBV19 to TRBJ1-5, with 7 bases aligning to TRBD1. The CDR3 length is 12 residues. The germline gives CDR1 LNHDA, CDR2 SQIVND (reference sequence). V trimming: 7 bases; J trimming: 4 bases; junction bases outside the gene matches: 1. The CDR3 reads CASMDRNQPQHF. The DNA for the CDR3 is TGTGCCAGTATGGACAGGAATCAGCCCCAGCATTTT.

The chain has TRBV7-8 and TRBJ1-1; D ambiguous. The germline V and J ends were trimmed by 2 bases and 7 bases, with 14 bases remaining between them. This CDR3 has 14 amino acids. Per germline, CDR1 SGHVS and CDR2 FQNEAQ. CDR3: CASSLNPGIGEAFF. CDR3 bases: TGTGCCAGCAGCTTAAACCCGGGAATTGGTGAAGCTTTCTTT.

The chain couples TRBV5-6 to TRBJ1-2; 9 bases are a match to TRBD1. J lost 6 bases, V lost 1 base, and 7 bases had no gene match. The CDR3 is 15 residues long. CDR1 is SGHDT and CDR2 is YYEEEE in the germline V gene. CDR3 region: CASSLFMTGGDGYTF. The CDR3 nucleotides read TGTGCCAGCAGCTTGTTCATGACAGGGGGGGATGGCTACACCTTC.

The chain joins TRBV28 to TRBJ1-2, with unresolved D. The CDR3 has 12 amino acids. V lost 3 bases and J lost 3, with 5 bases in between. In germline, CDR1 is MDHEN, CDR2 SYDVKM. The CDR3 DNA reads as TGTGCCAGCAGTTTGGCGGACTATGGCTACACCTTC. Its protein product is CASSLADYGYTF.

This clone was seen just once. The V gene is TRBV6-5, the J gene TRBJ1-1, with unresolved D. Looked up from germline, CDR1 is MNHEY and CDR2 is SVGAGI. Between the trimmed V and J ends, which lost 6 bases and 3 bases, there was a span of 8 bases. The CDR3 is 12 amino acids. The CDR3 sequence is CASRDWDTEAFF. The CDR3, as DNA: TGTGCCAGCAGGGACTGGGACACTGAAGCTTTCTTT.

The V and J genes are TRBV12-3 or TRBV12-4 and TRBJ1-4; D is uncertain. This CDR3 has 12 residues. The germline V and J ends were trimmed by 6 bases and 8 bases, with 10 bases remaining between them. The CDR3 spells CASSLVAEKLFF. The CDR3 nucleotides are TGTGCCAGCAGCCTTGTGGCAGAAAAACTGTTTTTT.

The chain joins TRBV28 to TRBJ1-2; the match to TRBD1 covers 7 bases. Germline V gene data show CDR1 as MDHEN and CDR2 as SYDVKM. This CDR3 is 16 amino acids long. The J segment lost 0 bases and the V segment lost 8 bases, leaving 12 bases of the junction unmatched. The CDR3 DNA reads as TGTGCCAGCGGGCAGGGGGGCCTTGACGCTAACTATGGCTACACCTTC. It encodes CASGQGGLDANYGYTF.

The chain employs TRBV28 and TRBJ2-1; TRBD1 agrees at 10 bases. There are 14 residues in the CDR3. From germline, CDR1 is MDHEN and CDR2 SYDVKM. The trim removed 6 bases at V and 14 bases at J, leaving 13 bases unmatched. Here the CDR3 DNA reads TGTGCCAGCAGGCGGGACAGGGGAAGCGGTTCGGAGTTCTTC. Protein: CASRRDRGSGSEFF.

The gene calls are TRBV11-2 and TRBJ1-5, with D possibly matching TRBD1 (6 bases). The CDR3 runs to 15 residues. Germline V CDR1 and CDR2: SGHAT, FQNNGV. Trimming pared 1 base from V and 4 bases from J, leaving 11 bases between. As DNA, the CDR3 is TGTGCCAGCAGCTTAGGGGGGCGAGGGAATCAGCCCCAGCATTTT. Translation gives CASSLGGRGNQPQHF.

This chain connects TRBV14 to TRBJ2-2, with D unresolved. V lost 2 bases, J lost 0 bases, and 7 bases lay in between. The CDR3 has 15 residues. Germline values: CDR1 SGHDN, CDR2 FVKESK. The CDR3 DNA sequence: TGTGCCAGCAGCCAAATAGCCGCGAACACCGGGGAGCTGTTTTTT. Protein product: CASSQIAANTGELFF.

The chain combines TRBV19 with TRBJ1-5; 9 nucleotides line up with TRBD1. CDR3 length: 14 residues. CDR1 and CDR2 from the germline V gene are LNHDA and SQIVND (reference sequence). V lost 5 bases to trimming and J lost 4 bases; unmatched junction nucleotides: 3. CDR3 sequence: CASSGDRENQPQHF. In nucleotides, the CDR3 is TGTGCCAGTAGTGGGGACAGGGAGAATCAGCCCCAGCATTTT.